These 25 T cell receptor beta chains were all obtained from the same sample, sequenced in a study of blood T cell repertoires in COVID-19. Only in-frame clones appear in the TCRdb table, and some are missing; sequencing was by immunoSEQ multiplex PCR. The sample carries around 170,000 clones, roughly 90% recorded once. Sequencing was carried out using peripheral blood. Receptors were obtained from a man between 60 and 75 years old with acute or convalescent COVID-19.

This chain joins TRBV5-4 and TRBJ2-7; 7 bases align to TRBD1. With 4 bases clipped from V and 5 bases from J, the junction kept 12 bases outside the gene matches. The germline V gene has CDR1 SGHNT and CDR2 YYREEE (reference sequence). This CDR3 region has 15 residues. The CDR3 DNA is TGTGCCAGCAGCGCCGGTACAGGGGCGAGGGACGAGCAGTACTTC. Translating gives CASSAGTGARDEQYF.

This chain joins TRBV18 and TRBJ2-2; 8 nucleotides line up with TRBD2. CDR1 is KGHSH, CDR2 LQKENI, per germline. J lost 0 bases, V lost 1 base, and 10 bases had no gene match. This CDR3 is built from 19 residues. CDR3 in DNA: TGTGCCAGCTCACCACGTTCCCTCAACGGGGGGGCGAACACCGGGGAGCTGTTTTTT. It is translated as CASSPRSLNGGANTGELFF.

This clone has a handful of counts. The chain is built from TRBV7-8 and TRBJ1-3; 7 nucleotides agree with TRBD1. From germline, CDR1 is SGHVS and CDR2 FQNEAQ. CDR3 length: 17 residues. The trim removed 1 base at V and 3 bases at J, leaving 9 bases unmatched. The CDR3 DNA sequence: TGTGCCAGCAGCTTAGTCTCCGGGTCAGGGGGTGGAAACACCATATATTTT. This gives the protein CASSLVSGSGGGNTIYF.

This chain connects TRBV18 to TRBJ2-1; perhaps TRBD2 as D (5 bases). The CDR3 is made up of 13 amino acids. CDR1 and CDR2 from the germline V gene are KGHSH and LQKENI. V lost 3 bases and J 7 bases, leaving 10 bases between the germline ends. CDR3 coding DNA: TGTGCCAGCTCACCTTCGGGGAGAAATGAGCAGTTCTTC. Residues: CASSPSGRNEQFF.

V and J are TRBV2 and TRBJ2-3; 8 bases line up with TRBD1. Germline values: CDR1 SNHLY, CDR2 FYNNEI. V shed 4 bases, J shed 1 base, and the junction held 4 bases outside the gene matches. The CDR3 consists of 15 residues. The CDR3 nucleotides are TGTGCCAGCAGTGGGACAGGGAGGCGCACAGATACGCAGTATTTT. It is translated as CASSGTGRRTDTQYF.

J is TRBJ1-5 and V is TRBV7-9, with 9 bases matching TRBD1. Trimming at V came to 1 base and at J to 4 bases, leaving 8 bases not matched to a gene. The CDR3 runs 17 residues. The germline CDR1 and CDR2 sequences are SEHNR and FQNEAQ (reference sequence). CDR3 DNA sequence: TGTGCCAGCAGCTTAGTTACGGGACAGGGATATAATCAGCCCCAGCATTTT. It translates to CASSLVTGQGYNQPQHF. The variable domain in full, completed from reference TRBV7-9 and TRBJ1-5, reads DTGVSQNPRHKITKRGQNVTFRCDPISEHNRLYWYRQTLGQGPEFLTYFQNEAQLEKSRLLSDRFSAERPKGSFSTLEIQRTEQGDSAMYLCASSLVTGQGYNQPQHFGDGTRLSIL.

CDR3 in amino acids: CASSLTGTGEGYTF. CDR3 DNA sequence: TGTGCCAGCAGCTTAACGGGGACAGGGGAAGGCTACACCTTC. This rearrangement joins TRBV7-3 to TRBJ1-2, with TRBD1 matching over 10 bases. The CDR3 extends over 14 amino acids. V was clipped by 0 bases and J by 8 bases; unmatched bases: 3. The V gene's germline CDR1 is SGHTA and CDR2 FQGTGA. Drawing the rest from reference TRBV7-3 and TRBJ1-2, the complete variable domain is GAGVSQTPSNKVTEKGKYVELRCDPISGHTALYWYRQSLGQGPEFLIYFQGTGAADDSGLPNDRFFAVRPEGSVSTLKIQRTERGDSAVYLCASSLTGTGEGYTFGSGTRLTVV.

CDR3 residues: CASSGSYEQYF. CDR3 nucleotides: TGTGCCAGCAGCGGGAGCTACGAGCAGTACTTC. The chain couples TRBV7-9 to TRBJ2-7; a possible D gene is TRBD2 (5 bases). The germline V and J ends were trimmed by 5 bases and 3 bases, with 5 bases remaining between them. This CDR3 has 11 amino acids. The V gene's germline CDR1 is SEHNR and CDR2 FQNEAQ (reference sequence).

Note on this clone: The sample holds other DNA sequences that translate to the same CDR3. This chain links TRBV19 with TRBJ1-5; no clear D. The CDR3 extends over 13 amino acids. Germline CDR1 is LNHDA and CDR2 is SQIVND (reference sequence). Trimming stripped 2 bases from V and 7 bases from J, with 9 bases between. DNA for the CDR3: TGTGCCAGTAGTATACGAGGAGAACAGCCCCAGCATTTT. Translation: CASSIRGEQPQHF.

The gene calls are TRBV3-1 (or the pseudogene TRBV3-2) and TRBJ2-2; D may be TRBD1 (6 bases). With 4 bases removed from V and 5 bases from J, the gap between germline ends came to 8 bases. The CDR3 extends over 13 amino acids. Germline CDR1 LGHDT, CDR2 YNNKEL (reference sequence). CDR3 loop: CASSRTGTGELFF. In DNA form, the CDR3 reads TGTGCCAGCAGCCGAACAGGGACCGGGGAGCTGTTTTTT.

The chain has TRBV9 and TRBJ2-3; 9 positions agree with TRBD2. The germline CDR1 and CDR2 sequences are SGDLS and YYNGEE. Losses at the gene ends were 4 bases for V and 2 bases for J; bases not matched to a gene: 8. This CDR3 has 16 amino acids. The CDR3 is CASSSEGLAITDTQYF. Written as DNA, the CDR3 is TGTGCCAGCAGCTCGGAAGGACTAGCGATCACAGATACGCAGTATTTT.

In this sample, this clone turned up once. For the CDR3, the DNA is TGTGCAAGTCGCTTAGTTGGGCGAAGTCAGCCCCAGCATTTT. It codes for CASRLVGRSQPQHF. This chain connects TRBV12-2 to TRBJ1-5; TRBD1, the table's D call, lacks a check against the DNA. TRBV12-2 is a known pseudogene. The CDR3 sequence is 14 residues long.

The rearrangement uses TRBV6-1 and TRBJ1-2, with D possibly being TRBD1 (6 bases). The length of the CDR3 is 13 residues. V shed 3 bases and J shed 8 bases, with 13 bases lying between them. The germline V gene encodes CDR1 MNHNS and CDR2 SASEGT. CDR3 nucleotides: TGTGCCAGCAGTGATCCGGACAGATACGGCTACACCTTC. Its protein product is CASSDPDRYGYTF.

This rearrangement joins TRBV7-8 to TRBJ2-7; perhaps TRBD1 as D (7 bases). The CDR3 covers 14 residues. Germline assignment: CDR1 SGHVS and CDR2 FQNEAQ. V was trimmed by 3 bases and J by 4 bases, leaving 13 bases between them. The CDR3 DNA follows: TGTGCCAGCAGCTTCGGCAGGGGGGAATACGAGCAGTACTTC. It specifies CASSFGRGEYEQYF.

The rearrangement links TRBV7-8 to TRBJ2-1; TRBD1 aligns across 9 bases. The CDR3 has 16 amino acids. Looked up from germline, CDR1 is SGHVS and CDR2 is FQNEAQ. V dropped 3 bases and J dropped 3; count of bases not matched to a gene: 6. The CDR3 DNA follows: TGTGCCAGCAGCTTTAGAGAGACAGGGGGCTACAATGAGCAGTTCTTC. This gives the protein CASSFRETGGYNEQFF.

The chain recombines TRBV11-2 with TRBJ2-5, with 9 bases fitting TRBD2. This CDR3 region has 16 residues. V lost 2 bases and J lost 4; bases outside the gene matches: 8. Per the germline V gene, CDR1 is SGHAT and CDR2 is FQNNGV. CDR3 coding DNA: TGTGCCAGCAGCTTAATGGGCGGGGGGGCCTTAGAGACCCAGTACTTC. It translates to CASSLMGGGALETQYF.

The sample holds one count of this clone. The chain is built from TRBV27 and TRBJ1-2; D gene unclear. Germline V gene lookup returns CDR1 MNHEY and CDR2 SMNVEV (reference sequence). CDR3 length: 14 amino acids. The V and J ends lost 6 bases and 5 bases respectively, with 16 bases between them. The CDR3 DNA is TGTGCCAGCAGCCGCAGGATTCGGGGATATGGCTACACCTTC. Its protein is CASSRRIRGYGYTF.

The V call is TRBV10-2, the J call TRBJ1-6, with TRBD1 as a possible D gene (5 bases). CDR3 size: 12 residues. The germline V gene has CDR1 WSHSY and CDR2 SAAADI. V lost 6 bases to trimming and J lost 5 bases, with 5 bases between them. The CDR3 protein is CASSRDNSPLHF. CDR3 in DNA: TGCGCCAGCAGCAGGGATAATTCACCCCTCCACTTT.

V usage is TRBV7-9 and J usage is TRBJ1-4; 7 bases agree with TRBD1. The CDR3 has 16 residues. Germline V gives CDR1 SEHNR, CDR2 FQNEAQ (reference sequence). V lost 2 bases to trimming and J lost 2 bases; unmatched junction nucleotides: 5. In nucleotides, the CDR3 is TGTGCCAGCAGCTTATACGAGGGACAGACTAATGAAAAACTGTTTTTT. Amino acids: CASSLYEGQTNEKLFF.

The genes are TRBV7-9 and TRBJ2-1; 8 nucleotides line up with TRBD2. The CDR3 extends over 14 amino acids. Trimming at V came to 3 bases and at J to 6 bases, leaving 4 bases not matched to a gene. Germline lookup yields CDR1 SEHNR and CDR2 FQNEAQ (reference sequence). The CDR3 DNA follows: TGTGCCAGCAGCTTGGGGACTAGGCTCAATGAGCAGTTCTTC. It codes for CASSLGTRLNEQFF.

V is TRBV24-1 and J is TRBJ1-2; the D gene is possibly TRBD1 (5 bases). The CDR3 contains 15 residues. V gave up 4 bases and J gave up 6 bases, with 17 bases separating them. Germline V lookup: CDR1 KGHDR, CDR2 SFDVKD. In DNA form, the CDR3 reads TGTGCCACCAGTGACCCTGGACGTCCGGGGGATGGCTACACCTTC. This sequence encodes CATSDPGRPGDGYTF.

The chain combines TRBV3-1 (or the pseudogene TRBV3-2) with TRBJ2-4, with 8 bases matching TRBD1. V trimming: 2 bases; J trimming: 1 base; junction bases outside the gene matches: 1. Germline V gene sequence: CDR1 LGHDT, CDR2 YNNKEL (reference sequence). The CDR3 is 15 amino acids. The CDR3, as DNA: TGTGCCAGCAGCCAACCAGGGGGCGCCAAAAACATTCAGTACTTC. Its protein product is CASSQPGGAKNIQYF.

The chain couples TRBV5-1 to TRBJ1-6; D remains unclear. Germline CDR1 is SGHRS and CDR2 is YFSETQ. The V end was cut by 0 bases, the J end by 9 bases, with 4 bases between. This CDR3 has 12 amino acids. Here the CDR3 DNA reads TGCGCCAGCAGCTTGGGAGGTTCACCCCTCCACTTT. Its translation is CASSLGGSPLHF.

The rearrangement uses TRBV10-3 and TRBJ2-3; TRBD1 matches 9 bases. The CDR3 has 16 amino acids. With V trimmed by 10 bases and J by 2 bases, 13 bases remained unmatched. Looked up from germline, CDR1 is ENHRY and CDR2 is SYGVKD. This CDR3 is CATHPGQGRTTDTQYF. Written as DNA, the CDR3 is TGTGCCACCCACCCGGGACAGGGACGAACCACAGATACGCAGTATTTT.

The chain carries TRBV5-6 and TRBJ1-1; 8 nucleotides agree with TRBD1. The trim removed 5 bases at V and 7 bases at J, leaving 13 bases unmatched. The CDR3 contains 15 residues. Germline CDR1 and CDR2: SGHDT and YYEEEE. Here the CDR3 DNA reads TGTGCCAGCAGACAGGCCAGGGGGCCCCCTCATGAAGCTTTCTTT. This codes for CASRQARGPPHEAFF.